This T cell receptor beta chain is from a study of blood T cell repertoires in COVID-19. Study-wide context: Spain, Italy and the United States supplied samples that represented acute and convalescent COVID-19. The cDNA or gDNA used as material had been derived from T cells, B-cell-depleted T cells, or PBMCs.

CDR1 and CDR2 from the germline V gene are LNHDA and SQIVND (reference sequence). CDR3 length equals 18 residues. V lost 7 bases to trimming and J lost 0 bases; unmatched junction nucleotides: 12. Seattle's enrolled individuals joined amid active infection and were then monitored longitudinally. Methods used by the authors: Reference gene primer amplification gave nucleated cell count estimates. Assay used: immunoSEQ multiplex PCR; TCRdb lists only in-frame clones, some missing. D and trimming were read from the DNA, whereas the V and J calls and clone size are those reported in that table. The data show approximately 260,000 clones, with 90% seen just once and 2.1% held by the top ten. This clone has only one observation.

The sequence came from an older woman with COVID-19, enrolled during active disease. This chain uses TRBV19 with TRBJ1-6; 7 bases are shared with TRBD1. The material sequenced was peripheral blood. The CDR3 DNA follows: TGTGCCAGTAAACCAGAGGGGGCCCTCCACTCCTATAATTCACCCCTCCACTTT. Amino acid sequence: CASKPEGALHSYNSPLHF.